The TCR beta chain under discussion was sequenced for a study of blood T cells in healthy people across ages. CDR3 length: 13 amino acids. The germline V and J ends were trimmed by 5 bases and 5 bases, with 12 bases remaining between them. Germline values: CDR1 SGHTA, CDR2 FQGNSA. A J-beta primer mix and a sample-barcoded 5' primer were used in a second PCR of roughly 7 to 12 cycles. TCRdb redid the calling of the 5' RACE reads with MiXCR, one entry per CDR3 protein. The table shows about 1.1 million distinct CDR3 sequences, with around two fifths occurring only once. This sequence originates from a man in his late teens or twenties in good health. Material: blood. This chain joins TRBV7-2 and TRBJ1-2; no reliable D call. This CDR3 reads CASSVGPLYGYTF. In DNA, the CDR3 is TGTGCCAGCAGCGTAGGACCCCTTTATGGCTACACCTTC.